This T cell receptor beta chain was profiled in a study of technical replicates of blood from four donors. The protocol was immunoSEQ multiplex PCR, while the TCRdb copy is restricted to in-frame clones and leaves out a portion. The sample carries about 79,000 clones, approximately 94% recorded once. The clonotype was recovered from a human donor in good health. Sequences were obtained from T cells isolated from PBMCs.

The CDR3 loop is CASSEVVGNEQYF. DNA of the CDR3: TGTGCCAGCAGTGAAGTCGTTGGCAACGAGCAGTACTTC. This chain links TRBV2 with TRBJ2-7; the D is unclear. Germline CDR1 and CDR2: SNHLY and FYNNEI. The CDR3 contains 13 residues. V was clipped by 1 base and J by 5 bases, with 9 bases between them.